These T cell receptor beta chains were read from a single sample in a study of CD8+ T cells in alopecia areata. The data were produced by immunoSEQ multiplex PCR, yet TCRdb's version contains in-frame clones alone and is incomplete. This sample yields fewer than 250,000 clones, of which over 40% are seen a single time; around 2.5% belongs to the top ten. The sequencing used CD4+ T cells sorted from blood, collected at approximately week 37, from a patient treated with tofacitinib. The receptors were sampled from a human donor with alopecia areata. Both conserved end residues are part of each CDR3. The order of the fields is clone size, V gene, J gene, CDR3 length, D gene, CDR3 DNA, CDR3 protein. D genes are given only for firm matches. Clone sizes are given selectively: once, few, many, or a class where the clone is expanded.

-	TRBV7-2	TRBJ2-1	14	-	TGTGCCAGCATCCCGGGAGCTGTCTCCAATGAGCAGTTCTTC	CASIPGAVSNEQFF
-	TRBV29-1	TRBJ1-1	10	-	TGCAGCGTCCTTACGGGTGAGGCTTTCTTT	CSVLTGEAFF
-	TRBV7-8	TRBJ2-1	15	TRBD2	TGTGCCAGCACCCGACTAGCGGGAGGATACAATGAGCAGTTCTTC	CASTRLAGGYNEQFF
-	TRBV6-6	TRBJ1-1	14	-	TGTGCCAGCAGAGACGCCGGGACTGATAGGAGAGCTTTCTTT	CASRDAGTDRRAFF
-	TRBV29-1	TRBJ2-1	17	TRBD1	TGCAGCGTTGAGGGGGGGCGGGGACAGGGCAAGTACAATGAGCAGTTCTTC	CSVEGGRGQGKYNEQFF
-	TRBV6-6	TRBJ1-2	13	-	TGTGCCAGCATGGAGGACCCAAGCTATGGCTACACCTTC	CASMEDPSYGYTF
many	TRBV4-1	TRBJ2-3	12	-	TGCGCCAGCAGCCTCATTTCAGATACGCAGTATTTT	CASSLISDTQYF
-	TRBV18	TRBJ2-5	17	TRBD1	TGTGCCAGCTCTCCTGTACCCCGACAGGGGAATGAAGAGACCCAGTACTTC	CASSPVPRQGNEETQYF
-	TRBV6-4	TRBJ2-3	14	TRBD2	TGTGCCAGCAGTTCTAGCGGGAGCACAGATACGCAGTATTTT	CASSSSGSTDTQYF
few	TRBV29-1	TRBJ2-3	13	-	TGCAGCGTTTTCAGGGGGGCAAGAGATACGCAGTATTTT	CSVFRGARDTQYF
-	TRBV4-3	TRBJ1-4	16	-	TGCGCCAGCAGCCAAGTATTAGGCCTACAAAGTGAAAAACTGTTTTTT	CASSQVLGLQSEKLFF
-	TRBV7-9	TRBJ2-7	11	-	TGTGCCAGCAGCACCGCGGACGAGCAGTACTTC	CASSTADEQYF
-	TRBV20-1	TRBJ2-7	11	-	TGCAGTGCTAGGAAAGGCCACGAGCAGTACTTC	CSARKGHEQYF
few	TRBV28	TRBJ2-7	19	TRBD2	TGTGCCAGCAGTTTGGTCGGACTAGCGGGAGGGTATACTTCCTACGAGCAGTACTTC	CASSLVGLAGGYTSYEQYF
-	TRBV10-2	TRBJ2-4	16	TRBD2	TGCGCCAGCAGTGAGTCAGGGACTAGCGGGAGCCACATTCAGTACTTC	CASSESGTSGSHIQYF
-	TRBV29-1	TRBJ2-1	11	-	TGCAGCGTTTTCGGTACCGTTGAGCAGTTCTTC	CSVFGTVEQFF
-	TRBV11-2	TRBJ2-7	12	-	TGTGCCAGCAGCTCCAATTACTACGAGCAGTACTTC	CASSSNYYEQYF
-	TRBV6-6	TRBJ1-5	14	TRBD1	TGTGCCAGCAGAAGGACAGGGCGGGATCAGCCCCAGCATTTT	CASRRTGRDQPQHF
few	TRBV7-2	TRBJ2-7	15	-	TGTGCCAGCAGCTTGGGGGGACCCCGCCGTTCGGAGCAGTACTTC	CASSLGGPRRSEQYF
few	TRBV19	TRBJ2-3	16	TRBD2	TGTGCCAGTAGGCCCCCCGGGACTAGGGGCACAGATACGCAGTATTTT	CASRPPGTRGTDTQYF
-	TRBV29-1	TRBJ2-5	14	-	TGCAGCGTTGTAATGGACAGAGTTCAAGAGACCCAGTACTTC	CSVVMDRVQETQYF
-	TRBV2	TRBJ2-7	13	TRBD1	TGTGCCAGATCTTCGACAGGGCCGGGGGAGCAGTACTTC	CARSSTGPGEQYF
-	TRBV4-1	TRBJ2-1	15	-	TGCGCCAGCAGCCAAGTTGGAGGGACCTACAATGAGCAGTTCTTC	CASSQVGGTYNEQFF
-	TRBV30	TRBJ1-1	12	-	TGTGCCTGGGGCAGGGCGAACACTGAAGCTTTCTTT	CAWGRANTEAFF
-	TRBV7-8	TRBJ2-7	16	TRBD2	TGTGCCAGCAGCTCCCGACGGACTAGCGGCTACTACGAGCAGTACTTC	CASSSRRTSGYYEQYF
few	TRBV29-1	TRBJ1-1	14	-	TGCAGCGTTGATCATCCCTCGTTGGGCACTGAAGCTTTCTTT	CSVDHPSLGTEAFF
few	TRBV13	TRBJ2-3	14	-	TGTGCCAGCAGCTCCAGAACTGGGGCAGATACGCAGTATTTT	CASSSRTGADTQYF
few	TRBV4-2	TRBJ2-5	14	-	TGTGCCAGCAGCTTCACAGAGATTCAAGAGACCCAGTACTTC	CASSFTEIQETQYF
-	TRBV10-3	TRBJ2-2	14	-	TGTGCCATCCAGGGACACGCGAACACCGGGGAGCTGTTTTTT	CAIQGHANTGELFF
many	TRBV10-3	TRBJ1-1	13	-	TGTGCCATCAGTGGGGGGATGAACACTGAAGCTTTCTTT	CAISGGMNTEAFF
-	TRBV6-5	TRBJ1-2	13	-	TGTGCCAGCCGTGGTGAACTTACCTATGGCTACACCTTC	CASRGELTYGYTF
-	TRBV9	TRBJ2-4	19	-	TGTGCCAGCAGCGTCACTTCCACCGACGGGAGTCGAGGTGGGAACATTCAGTACTTC	CASSVTSTDGSRGGNIQYF